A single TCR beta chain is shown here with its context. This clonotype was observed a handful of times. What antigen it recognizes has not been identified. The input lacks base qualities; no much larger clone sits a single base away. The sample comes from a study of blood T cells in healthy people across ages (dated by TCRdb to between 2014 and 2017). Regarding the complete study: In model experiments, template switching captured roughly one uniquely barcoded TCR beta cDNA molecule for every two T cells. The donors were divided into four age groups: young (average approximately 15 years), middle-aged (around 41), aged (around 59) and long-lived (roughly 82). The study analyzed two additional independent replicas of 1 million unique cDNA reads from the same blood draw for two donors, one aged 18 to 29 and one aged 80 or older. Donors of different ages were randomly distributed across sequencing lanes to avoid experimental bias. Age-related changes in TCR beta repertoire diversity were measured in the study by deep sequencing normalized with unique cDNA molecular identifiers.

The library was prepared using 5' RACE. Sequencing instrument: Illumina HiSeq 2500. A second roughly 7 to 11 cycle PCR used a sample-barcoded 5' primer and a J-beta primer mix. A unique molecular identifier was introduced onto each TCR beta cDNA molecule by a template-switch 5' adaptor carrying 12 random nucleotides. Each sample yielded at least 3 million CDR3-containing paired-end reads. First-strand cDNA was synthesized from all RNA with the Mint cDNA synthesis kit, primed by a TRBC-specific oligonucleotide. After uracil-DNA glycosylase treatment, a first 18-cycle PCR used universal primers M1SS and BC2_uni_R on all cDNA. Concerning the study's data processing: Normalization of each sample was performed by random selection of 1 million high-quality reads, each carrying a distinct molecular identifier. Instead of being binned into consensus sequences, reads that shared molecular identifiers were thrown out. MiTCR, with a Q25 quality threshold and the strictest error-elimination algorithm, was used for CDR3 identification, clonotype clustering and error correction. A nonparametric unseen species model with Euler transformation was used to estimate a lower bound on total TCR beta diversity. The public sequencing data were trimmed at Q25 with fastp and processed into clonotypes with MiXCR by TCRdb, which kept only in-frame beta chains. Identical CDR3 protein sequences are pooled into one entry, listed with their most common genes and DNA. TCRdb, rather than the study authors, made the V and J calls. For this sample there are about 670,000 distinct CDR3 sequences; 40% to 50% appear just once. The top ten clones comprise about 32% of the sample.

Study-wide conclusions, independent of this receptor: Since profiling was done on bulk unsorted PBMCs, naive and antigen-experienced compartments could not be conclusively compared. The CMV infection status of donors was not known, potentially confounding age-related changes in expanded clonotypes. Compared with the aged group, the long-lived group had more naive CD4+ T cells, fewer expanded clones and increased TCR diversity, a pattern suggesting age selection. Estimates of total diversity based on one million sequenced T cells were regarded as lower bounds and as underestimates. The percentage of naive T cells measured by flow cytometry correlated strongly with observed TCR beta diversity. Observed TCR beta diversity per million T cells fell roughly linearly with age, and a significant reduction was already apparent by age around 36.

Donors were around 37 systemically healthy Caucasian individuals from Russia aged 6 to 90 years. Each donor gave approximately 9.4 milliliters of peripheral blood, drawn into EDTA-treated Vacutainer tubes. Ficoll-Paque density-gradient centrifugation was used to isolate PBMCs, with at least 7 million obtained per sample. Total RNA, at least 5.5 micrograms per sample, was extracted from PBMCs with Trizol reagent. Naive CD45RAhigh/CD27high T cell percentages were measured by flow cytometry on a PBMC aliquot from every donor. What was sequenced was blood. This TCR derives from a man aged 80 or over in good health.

Here the CDR3 is given as CSTETGGTDTQYF. The nucleotides are TGCAGTACTGAAACAGGGGGCACAGATACGCAGTATTTT. This chain is built from TRBV20-1 and TRBJ2-3; TRBD1 aligns with 7 central bases. Via the germline V gene (reference sequence), CDR1 is DFQATT and CDR2 SNEGSKA. V is pruned by 8 bases and J by 1 base, leaving 6 bases of the junction without a gene match. From the cysteine up to the phenylalanine, the CDR3 has a length of 13 residues. The CDR3 DNA has 39 bases and is translated from base 1.